The clone carrying this T cell receptor (beta chain) came up a few times. Its antigen is unidentified. Repertoires were generated with immunoSEQ multiplex PCR, while TCRdb's copy carries only in-frame clones and drops some. The sample has tens of thousands of clones; roughly 79% are singletons. The sample is drawn from a study of T cells in localized non-small cell lung cancer. Overall study findings and caveats: Tumor samples were not multi-region, leaving intratumor heterogeneity unexcluded. A median of around 60 of the top 100 tumor clones appeared in adjacent lung, which was paired and uninvolved. Adjacent uninvolved lung tissue had the highest T cell clonality, exceeding tumor.

The CDR3 consists of 14 residues. The germline V gene has CDR1 GTSNPN and CDR2 SVGIG (reference sequence). The V and J ends lost 0 bases and 4 bases, in that order; junction bases with no gene match: 5. The TCR originated in a man between 40 and 75 years old with stage II lung adenocarcinoma. This chain links TRBV30 with TRBJ1-1; 7 nucleotides line up with TRBD1. The input for sequencing was PBMCs, taken before any cancer treatment. The CDR3 nucleotides are TGTGCCTGGAGTGTGACAGGGTTAGTCACTGAAGCTTTCTTT. Amino acid sequence: CAWSVTGLVTEAFF.